One and the same sample provided the 15 T cell receptor beta chains below, sequenced in a study of blood T cell repertoires in COVID-19. TCRdb's copy holds only in-frame clones and misses some; the assay was immunoSEQ multiplex PCR. The table lists 200,000 to 300,000 clones, approximately 81% of them singletons. The source material was peripheral blood. The receptors stem from a man aged 55-75 years with acute or convalescent COVID-19.

The rearrangement joins TRBV29-1 to TRBJ2-5; 7 bases align to TRBD1. V dropped 5 bases and J dropped 2; count of bases not matched to a gene: 5. Germline V gives CDR1 SQVTM, CDR2 ANQGSEA. This CDR3 has 13 residues. The CDR3 reads CSVPGQSQETQYF. For the CDR3, the DNA is TGCAGCGTTCCGGGACAGAGTCAAGAGACCCAGTACTTC.

The chain links TRBV3-1 (or the pseudogene TRBV3-2) to TRBJ2-5; 7 positions agree with TRBD1. Trimming at V came to 0 bases and at J to 4 bases, leaving 5 bases not matched to a gene. This CDR3 is built from 15 residues. The germline V gene has CDR1 LGHDT and CDR2 YNNKEL (reference sequence). CDR3 in amino acids: CASSQEAGGRETQYF. CDR3 in DNA: TGTGCCAGCAGCCAAGAGGCAGGGGGTAGAGAGACCCAGTACTTC.

This clone was counted between two and nine times. The same CDR3 also results from other DNA sequences found in this sample. DNA for the CDR3: TGCAGCGTTGGACAGGGTTACAATGAGCAGTTCTTC. Translated, it gives CSVGQGYNEQFF. The genes are TRBV29-1 and TRBJ2-1, with 7 bases matching TRBD1. V lost 4 bases, J lost 4 bases, and 1 base stayed unmatched. This CDR3 region has 12 residues. From germline, CDR1 is SQVTM and CDR2 ANQGSEA.

This clone occurred a few times. The rearrangement links TRBV19 to TRBJ1-5; tentatively, D is TRBD1 (5 bases). The V end was cut by 2 bases, the J end by 0 bases, with 14 bases between. CDR3 length: 17 amino acids. The germline V gene encodes CDR1 LNHDA and CDR2 SQIVND (reference sequence). CDR3 sequence reads: CASSIPRQPHSNQPQHF. The CDR3, as DNA: TGTGCCAGTAGTATACCCAGACAGCCACATAGCAATCAGCCCCAGCATTTT.

This chain connects TRBV18 to TRBJ1-5; a weak D match, TRBD1 (5 bases). The CDR3 spans 15 residues. Germline V CDR1 and CDR2: KGHSH, LQKENI. Deletions cut 0 bases from V and 7 bases from J, with 13 bases between. The CDR3 is CASSPPGRAGQPQHF. CDR3 nucleotide sequence: TGTGCCAGCTCACCACCGGGCAGGGCAGGACAGCCCCAGCATTTT.

This CDR3 is CASSAAGTYEQYF. The CDR3 DNA sequence: TGTGCCAGCAGCGCAGCGGGTACCTACGAGCAGTACTTC. The rearrangement uses TRBV5-4 and TRBJ2-7; TRBD2 is a possible D gene (6 bases). Germline CDR1 is SGHNT and CDR2 is YYREEE (reference sequence). V gave up 4 bases and J gave up 2 bases, with 10 bases separating them. This CDR3 has 13 residues.

This chain connects TRBV6-2 or TRBV6-3 to TRBJ1-4; 7 bases are shared with TRBD1. Trimming removed 5 bases from V and 4 bases from J; junction bases left unmatched: 4. The CDR3 runs 14 residues. Germline-derived CDR1 and CDR2 are MNHEY and SVGEGT. CDR3 loop: CASSGTVFNEKLFF. CDR3 bases: TGTGCCAGCAGTGGGACAGTGTTTAATGAAAAACTGTTTTTT.

The chain combines TRBV10-3 with TRBJ1-6; tentative D call: TRBD1 (6 bases). Germline V CDR1 and CDR2: ENHRY, SYGVKD. CDR3 size: 15 residues. The V end lost 10 bases, the J end lost 5 bases, and 18 bases lay between the germline ends. CDR3 DNA sequence: TGTGCCACCGTTGGGGGGGCGGCCGATAATTCACCCCTCCACTTT. This translates into CATVGGAADNSPLHF.

To note about this clone: Sequence at one end of the junction differs from germline and may be a read error. The chain uses TRBV12-3 or TRBV12-4 and TRBJ2-1; D gene unclear. CDR3 length: 11 amino acids. This CDR3 is CASSAYDEQFF. The CDR3 nucleotides are TGTGCCAGCAGTGCCTACGATGAGCAGTTCTTC.

This clone was counted only a few times. V gene TRBV4-2 combines with J gene TRBJ1-1; D call uncertain. There are 13 residues in the CDR3. CDR1 and CDR2 (germline): LGHNA, YNFKEQ. V shed 4 bases and J shed 5 bases, with 11 bases lying between them. The CDR3 sequence: CASSPPSGTEAFF. CDR3 nucleotide sequence: TGTGCCAGCAGCCCTCCGAGCGGTACTGAAGCTTTCTTT.

The chain recombines TRBV6-5 with TRBJ2-3; 8 bases match TRBD2. The CDR3 length is 15 residues. Germline V CDR1 and CDR2: MNHEY, SVGAGI. V lost 0 bases and J lost 9; bases outside the gene matches: 8. CDR3 residues: CASSYSSTSGGTQYF. The CDR3 region has the DNA TGTGCCAGCAGTTACTCCTCTACGTCGGGAGGGACGCAGTATTTT.

The chain employs TRBV2 and TRBJ2-5, with 9 bases that match TRBD2. The junction had 1 base not matched to a gene; V was cut back by 10 bases and J by 4 bases. CDR1 is SNHLY, CDR2 FYNNEI, per germline. This CDR3 comprises 11 residues. The CDR3 nucleotides read TGTGCCACGGGACTAGCAGAGACCCAGTACTTC. Translating it yields CATGLAETQYF.

Comments on this clone: Relative to the germline gene, one junction end is altered; a read error may explain this. The chain has TRBV6-6 and TRBJ2-7; 8 bases line up with TRBD2. The CDR3 consists of 13 residues. Germline-derived CDR1 and CDR2 are MNHNY and SVGAGI (reference sequence). The CDR3 bases are TGTGCCAGCAATCTCCCCGGCCGGACTAGCCACTTCTTC. The encoded protein is CASNLPGRTSHFF.

This chain uses TRBV5-4 with TRBJ1-1; no definite D call. CDR1 and CDR2 from the germline V gene are SGHNT and YYREEE (reference sequence). This CDR3 is 15 amino acids long. Trimming removed 5 bases at V and 5 bases at J, with 19 bases between. The DNA of the CDR3 is TGTGCCAGCAGGTCCTCCGGGATCGGCGGTACTGAAGCTTTCTTT. This codes for CASRSSGIGGTEAFF. Full variable domain (missing parts from reference TRBV5-4 and TRBJ1-1): ETGVTQSPTHLIKTRGQQVTLRCSSQSGHNTVSWYQQALGQGPQFIFQYYREEENGRGNFPPRFSGLQFPNYSSELNVNALELDDSALYLCASRSSGIGGTEAFFGQGTRLTVV.

The V and J genes are TRBV5-1 and TRBJ2-7; TRBD1 aligns across 8 bases. V trimming: 7 bases; J trimming: 7 bases; junction bases outside the gene matches: 10. CDR1 and CDR2 (germline): SGHRS, YFSETQ. The CDR3 has 13 amino acids. Here the CDR3 reads CASSGQGGREQYF. Here the CDR3 DNA reads TGCGCCAGCTCTGGACAGGGAGGACGGGAGCAGTACTTC.